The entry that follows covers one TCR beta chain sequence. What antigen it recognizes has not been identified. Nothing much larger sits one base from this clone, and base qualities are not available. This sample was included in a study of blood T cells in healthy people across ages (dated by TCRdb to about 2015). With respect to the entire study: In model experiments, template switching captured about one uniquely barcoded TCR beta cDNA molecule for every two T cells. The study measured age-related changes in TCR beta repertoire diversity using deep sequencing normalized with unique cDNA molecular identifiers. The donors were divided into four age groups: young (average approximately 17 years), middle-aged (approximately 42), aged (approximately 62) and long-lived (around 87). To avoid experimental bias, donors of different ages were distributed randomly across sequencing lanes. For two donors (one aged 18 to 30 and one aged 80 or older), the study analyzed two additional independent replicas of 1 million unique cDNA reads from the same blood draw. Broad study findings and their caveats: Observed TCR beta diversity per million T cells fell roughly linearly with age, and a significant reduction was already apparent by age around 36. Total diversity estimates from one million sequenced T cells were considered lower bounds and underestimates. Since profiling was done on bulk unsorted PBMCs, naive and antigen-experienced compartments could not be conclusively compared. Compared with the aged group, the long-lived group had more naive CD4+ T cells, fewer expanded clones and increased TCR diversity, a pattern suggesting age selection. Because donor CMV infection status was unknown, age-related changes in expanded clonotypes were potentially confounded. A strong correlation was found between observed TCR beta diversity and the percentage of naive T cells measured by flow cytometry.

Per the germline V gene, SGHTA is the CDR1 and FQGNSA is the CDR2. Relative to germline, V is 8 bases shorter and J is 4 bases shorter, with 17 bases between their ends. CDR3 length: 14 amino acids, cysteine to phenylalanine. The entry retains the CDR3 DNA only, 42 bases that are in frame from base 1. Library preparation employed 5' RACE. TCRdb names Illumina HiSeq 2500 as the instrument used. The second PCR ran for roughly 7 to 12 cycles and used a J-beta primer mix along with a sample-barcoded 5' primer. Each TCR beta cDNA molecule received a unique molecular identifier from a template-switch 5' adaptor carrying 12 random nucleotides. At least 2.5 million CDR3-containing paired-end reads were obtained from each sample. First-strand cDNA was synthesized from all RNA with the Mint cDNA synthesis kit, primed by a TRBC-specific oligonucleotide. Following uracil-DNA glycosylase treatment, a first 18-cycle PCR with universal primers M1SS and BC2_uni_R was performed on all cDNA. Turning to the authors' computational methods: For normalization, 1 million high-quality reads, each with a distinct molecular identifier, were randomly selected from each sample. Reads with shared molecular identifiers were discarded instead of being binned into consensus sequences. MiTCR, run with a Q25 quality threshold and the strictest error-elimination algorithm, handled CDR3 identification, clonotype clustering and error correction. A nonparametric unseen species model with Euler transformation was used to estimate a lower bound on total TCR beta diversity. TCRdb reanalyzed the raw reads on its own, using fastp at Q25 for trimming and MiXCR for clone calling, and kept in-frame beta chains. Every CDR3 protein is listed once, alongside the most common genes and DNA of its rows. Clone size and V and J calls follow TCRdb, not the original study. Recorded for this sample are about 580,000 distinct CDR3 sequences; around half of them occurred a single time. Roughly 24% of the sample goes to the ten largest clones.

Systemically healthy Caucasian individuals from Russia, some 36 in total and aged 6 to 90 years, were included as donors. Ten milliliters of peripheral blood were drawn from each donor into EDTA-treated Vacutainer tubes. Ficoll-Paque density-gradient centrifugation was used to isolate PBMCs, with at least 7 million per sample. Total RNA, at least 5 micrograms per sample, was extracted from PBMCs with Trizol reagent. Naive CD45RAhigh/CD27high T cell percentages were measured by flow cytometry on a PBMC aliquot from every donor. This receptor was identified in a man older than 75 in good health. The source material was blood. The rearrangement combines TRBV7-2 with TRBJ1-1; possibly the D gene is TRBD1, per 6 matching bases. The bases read TGTGCCAGCGCGTCGTGGGGGCAGAGCACTGAAGCTTTCTTT. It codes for CASASWGQSTEAFF.